Shown below are 23 T cell receptor beta chains from a single sample sequenced in a study of blood T cell repertoires in COVID-19. Sequencing was performed with immunoSEQ multiplex PCR; in TCRdb, only in-frame clones are kept and a portion is missing. The sample lists some 410,000 clones; approximately 88% were seen once. Sequencing was performed on PBMCs or T cells enriched from blood (not recorded which). These receptors were obtained from a woman aged 25 to 45 with acute COVID-19.

The CDR3 loop reads CASSQVGDTSGNTIYF. CDR3 in DNA: TGTGCCAGCAGCCAAGTTGGGGACACCTCTGGAAACACCATATATTTT. The chain has TRBV4-2 and TRBJ1-3; D possibly corresponds to TRBD1 (6 bases). V shed 1 base and J shed 0 bases, with 10 bases lying between them. The CDR3 is made up of 16 amino acids. Germline V gene sequence: CDR1 LGHNA, CDR2 YNFKEQ.

The table lists this clone with a count of one. Other DNA sequences in this specimen translate into the identical CDR3. J is TRBJ2-1 and V is TRBV5-6; D possibly corresponds to TRBD1 (5 bases). This CDR3 has 14 residues. V was cut by 0 bases and J by 4 bases, with 8 bases left in between. In germline, CDR1 is SGHDT, CDR2 YYEEEE. The chain's CDR3 is CASSLGGRYNEQFF. CDR3 in DNA: TGTGCCAGCAGCTTGGGGGGCAGATACAATGAGCAGTTCTTC. Supplemented by reference TRBV5-6 and TRBJ2-1, the full variable domain reads DAGVTQSPTHLIKTRGQQVTLRCSPKSGHDTVSWYQQALGQGPQFIFQYYEEEERQRGNFPDRFSGHQFPNYSSELNVNALLLGDSALYLCASSLGGRYNEQFFGPGTRLTVL.

The rearrangement joins TRBV5-1 to TRBJ2-1; TRBD2 agrees at 14 bases. The CDR3 is made up of 18 amino acids. V lost 0 bases, J lost 3 bases, and 5 bases stayed unmatched. The germline V gene encodes CDR1 SGHRS and CDR2 YFSETQ. CDR3 sequence: CASSLGTSGGLDYNEQFF. The CDR3 DNA reads as TGCGCCAGCAGCTTGGGGACTAGCGGGGGGCTAGACTACAATGAGCAGTTCTTC. The full variable domain, completed using reference TRBV5-1 and TRBJ2-1, is KAGVTQTPRYLIKTRGQQVTLSCSPISGHRSVSWYQQTPGQGLQFLFEYFSETQRNKGNFPGRFSGRQFSNSRSEMNVSTLELGDSALYLCASSLGTSGGLDYNEQFFGPGTRLTVL.

The rearrangement joins TRBV6-2 or TRBV6-3 to TRBJ2-3; a weak D match, TRBD2 (5 bases). Trimming removed 2 bases at V and 6 bases at J, with 21 bases between. The CDR3 runs 17 residues. From germline, CDR1 is MNHEY and CDR2 SVGEGT. Here the CDR3 DNA reads TGTGCCAGCAGTTACCGGGCTAGCAGTGACTTGTCGGATACGCAGTATTTT. Translating gives CASSYRASSDLSDTQYF.

The chain has TRBV9 and TRBJ2-5; D is perhaps TRBD2 (5 bases). The CDR3 spans 13 residues. Trimming cost V 0 bases and J 4 bases, with 7 bases left between them. CDR1 is SGDLS and CDR2 is YYNGEE in the germline V gene. CDR3 in amino acids: CASSVGGRETQYF. CDR3 nucleotides: TGTGCCAGCAGCGTAGGAGGGAGAGAGACCCAGTACTTC.

V and J are TRBV2 and TRBJ1-1; 7 nucleotides line up with TRBD1. The CDR3 contains 15 residues. The V gene's germline CDR1 is SNHLY and CDR2 FYNNEI. Trimming at V came to 3 bases and at J to 4 bases, leaving 8 bases not matched to a gene. The CDR3 DNA sequence: TGTGCCAGCAGTGACGACAGGGCTTCAGTCACTGAAGCTTTCTTT. Protein: CASSDDRASVTEAFF.

The J gene is TRBJ2-2, the V gene TRBV2, with a tentative D call TRBD2 (7 bases). Trimming took off 9 bases at V and 0 bases at J, with 32 bases between the two ends. CDR1 is SNHLY, CDR2 FYNNEI, per germline. The CDR3 consists of 21 residues. CDR3 residues: CASRDTRGWAGDNSNTGELFF. In DNA form, the CDR3 reads TGTGCCAGTAGGGACACCCGAGGTTGGGCGGGGGACAACTCGAACACCGGGGAGCTGTTTTTT.

This clone has just one count. The V gene is TRBV5-1, the J gene TRBJ2-3; 10 bases map to TRBD2. The V gene end was trimmed by 6 bases and the J gene end by 1 base; junction bases not matched to a gene: 5. The germline CDR1 and CDR2 sequences are SGHRS and YFSETQ. The CDR3 sequence is 15 residues long. CDR3 coding DNA: TGCGCCAGCACCTTAGCGGGGGGTCGCACAGATACGCAGTATTTT. Translated, it gives CASTLAGGRTDTQYF.

V is TRBV13 and J is TRBJ1-2, with a possible D match to TRBD1 (6 bases). This CDR3 contains 16 residues. Per the germline V gene, CDR1 is PRHDT and CDR2 is FYEKMQ (reference sequence). The V end was cut by 5 bases, the J end by 1 base, with 17 bases between. The CDR3 spells CASSPPRQDFNYGYTF. CDR3 nucleotides: TGTGCCAGCAGCCCCCCCCGACAGGATTTTAACTATGGCTACACCTTC.

This clone was counted a single time. V gene TRBV29-1 combines with J gene TRBJ2-1; 14 bases are a match to TRBD2. After removal of 0 bases from V and 0 bases from J, the junction contained 10 bases not matched to a gene. This CDR3 comprises 20 residues. CDR1 is SQVTM, CDR2 ANQGSEA, per germline. CDR3 residues: CSVEDGGLAGDTSSYNEQFF. The CDR3 nucleotides read TGCAGCGTTGAAGATGGGGGACTAGCGGGGGACACCAGCTCCTACAATGAGCAGTTCTTC.

V is TRBV5-1 and J is TRBJ1-1, with D perhaps TRBD1 (6 bases). The CDR3 has 15 residues. V was cut by 4 bases and J by 4 bases, with 17 bases left in between. Germline V gives CDR1 SGHRS, CDR2 YFSETQ. CDR3 protein: CASSGGGAIGTEAFF. The DNA for the CDR3 is TGCGCCAGCAGCGGCGGGGGGGCAATAGGCACTGAAGCTTTCTTT. Filled out from reference TRBV5-1 and TRBJ1-1, the complete variable domain reads KAGVTQTPRYLIKTRGQQVTLSCSPISGHRSVSWYQQTPGQGLQFLFEYFSETQRNKGNFPGRFSGRQFSNSRSEMNVSTLELGDSALYLCASSGGGAIGTEAFFGQGTRLTVV.

The chain links TRBV6-4 to TRBJ2-5, with D possibly matching TRBD2 (6 bases). CDR3 length equals 16 residues. In germline, CDR1 is MRHNA, CDR2 SNTAGT. V lost 7 bases, J lost 5 bases, and 23 bases lay in between. The CDR3 coding sequence is TGTGCCAGCAAAACCGAGGTCGGGGCCGGAGGGGAGACCCAGTACTTC. This codes for CASKTEVGAGGETQYF.

This sequence joins TRBV6-5 and TRBJ1-6; weak D call: TRBD1 (5 bases). Trimming left V 8 bases short and J 8 bases short, with 16 bases between. The CDR3 runs 14 residues. Looked up from germline, CDR1 is MNHEY and CDR2 is SVGAGI. CDR3 bases: TGTGCCAGCGCCCCAGGGATCGCCCATTCACCCCTCCACTTT. It translates to CASAPGIAHSPLHF.

The chain joins TRBV5-4 to TRBJ2-7; possible D gene TRBD2, 5 bases. Germline CDR1 reads SGHNT; CDR2 reads YYREEE (reference sequence). The CDR3 has 13 residues. V lost 5 bases and J 2 bases, leaving 11 bases between the germline ends. DNA of the CDR3: TGTGCCAGCAGGTGGACTCATCCCTACGAGCAGTACTTC. As protein: CASRWTHPYEQYF.

This clone occurred once. The V and J genes are TRBV19 and TRBJ2-2; TRBD2 is a possible D gene (7 bases). Per the germline V gene, CDR1 is LNHDA and CDR2 is SQIVND (reference sequence). This CDR3 has 14 residues. The V end was cut by 2 bases, the J end by 7 bases, with 11 bases between. The CDR3 DNA is TGTGCCAGTAGTATACGGGGGGCAATCGGGGAGCTGTTTTTT. Encoded protein: CASSIRGAIGELFF.

Concerning this clone: The sample has other DNA sequences that encode this CDR3 too. The V call is TRBV5-1, the J call TRBJ2-1, with 7 bases aligning to TRBD1. The CDR3 has 14 amino acids. Germline V gene sequence: CDR1 SGHRS, CDR2 YFSETQ. The V gene end was trimmed by 0 bases and the J gene end by 3 bases; junction bases not matched to a gene: 0. In nucleotides, the CDR3 is TGCGCCAGCAGCTTGGGGGACAGCTACAATGAGCAGTTCTTC. It codes for CASSLGDSYNEQFF.

The chain couples TRBV7-3 to TRBJ2-2; maybe TRBD1 (6 bases). The V gene lost 5 bases and the J gene lost 6 bases, with 13 bases spanning the gap. Germline V gene lookup returns CDR1 SGHTA and CDR2 FQGTGA. The CDR3 consists of 14 residues. The CDR3 nucleotides read TGTGCCAGCAGCCCAGTGTCAGGGGCCGGGGAGCTGTTTTTT. Its translation: CASSPVSGAGELFF.

This clone was seen once. The rearrangement joins TRBV7-2 to TRBJ1-5, with D perhaps TRBD1 (6 bases). Germline CDR1 SGHTA, CDR2 FQGNSA. Trimming took off 1 base at V and 0 bases at J, with 10 bases between the two ends. The CDR3 extends over 16 amino acids. The CDR3 protein is CASSLGTAVSNQPQHF. DNA for the CDR3: TGTGCCAGCAGCTTAGGGACAGCTGTTAGCAATCAGCCCCAGCATTTT.

V gene TRBV29-1 combines with J gene TRBJ1-2, with a tentative D call TRBD1 (6 bases). This CDR3 has 13 amino acids. V was pared by 7 bases and J by 4 bases, with 16 bases between. Germline loops: CDR1 SQVTM, CDR2 ANQGSEA. The CDR3 spells CSASDSVGYGYTF. CDR3 DNA sequence: TGCAGCGCTTCGGACAGTGTGGGCTATGGCTACACCTTC.

The CDR3 region has the DNA TGTGCCAGTAGTATAGTGGCCGGAGATTCACCCCTCCACTTT. Its translation is CASSIVAGDSPLHF. This chain joins TRBV19 and TRBJ1-6; D not resolved. CDR3 length equals 14 residues. Deletions cut 1 base from V and 8 bases from J, with 9 bases between. Germline V gene data show CDR1 as LNHDA and CDR2 as SQIVND (reference sequence).

The rearrangement links TRBV4-1 to TRBJ1-2; 7 bases align to TRBD1. Germline V CDR1 and CDR2: MGHRA, YSYEKL. The CDR3 sequence is 15 residues long. V gave up 0 bases and J gave up 4 bases; unmatched junction bases: 5. The CDR3, as DNA: TGCGCCAGCAGCCAAGACGGGACAGTCTTCTATGGCTACACCTTC. Amino acids: CASSQDGTVFYGYTF.

In its sample, this clone was seen once. V is TRBV21-1 and J is TRBJ2-2; TRBD1 is the table's D call and was not checked against the DNA. TRBV21-1 has pseudogene status. The CDR3 spans 13 residues. The CDR3 nucleotides read TGTGCCAGCAGCAAAGGGACAGCCGGGGAGCTGTTTTTT. It specifies CASSKGTAGELFF.

The chain employs TRBV7-2 and TRBJ2-4; D is perhaps TRBD1 (7 bases). Germline V gene data show CDR1 as SGHTA and CDR2 as FQGNSA. This CDR3 is 14 amino acids long. Trimming shortened V by 2 bases and J by 15 bases, and 20 bases separated the two germline ends. In nucleotides, the CDR3 is TGTGCCAGCAGCTTATCGGTGGAGGGGGCCCTTTCGTACTTC. Its translation: CASSLSVEGALSYF.